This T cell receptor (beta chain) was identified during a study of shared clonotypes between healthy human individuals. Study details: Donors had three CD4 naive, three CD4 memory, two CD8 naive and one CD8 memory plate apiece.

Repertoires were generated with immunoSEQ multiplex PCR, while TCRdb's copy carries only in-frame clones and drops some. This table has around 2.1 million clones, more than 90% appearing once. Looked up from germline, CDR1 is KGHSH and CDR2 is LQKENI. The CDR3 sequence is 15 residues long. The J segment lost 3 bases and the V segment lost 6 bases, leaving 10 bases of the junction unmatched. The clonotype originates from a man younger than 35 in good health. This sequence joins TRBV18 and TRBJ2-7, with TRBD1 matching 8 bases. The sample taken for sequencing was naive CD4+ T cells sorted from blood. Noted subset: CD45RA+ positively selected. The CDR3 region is CASSEGAGGFYEQYF. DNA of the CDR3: TGTGCCAGCTCCGAAGGGGCAGGGGGCTTCTACGAGCAGTACTTC. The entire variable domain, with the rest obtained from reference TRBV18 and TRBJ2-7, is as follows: NAGVMQNPRHLVRRRGQEARLRCSPMKGHSHVYWYRQLPEEGLKFMVYLQKENIIDESGMPKERFSAEFPKEGPSILRIQQVVRGDSAAYFCASSEGAGGFYEQYFGPGTRLTVT.